A single sample gave rise to the 2 T cell receptor beta chains below, sequenced in a study of T cell responses to AZD1222 COVID-19 vaccine. TCRdb's table, derived via immunoSEQ multiplex PCR, lists solely in-frame clones and lacks some. The sample lists some 80,000 clones; 90% were seen once. The material was peripheral blood, obtained 28 days after the second AZD1222 dose. Every receptor here comes from an adult who received the AZD1222 COVID-19 vaccine.

The chain's CDR3 is CATSRDMGNTEAFF. For the CDR3, the DNA is TGTGCCACCAGCAGAGATATGGGGAACACTGAAGCTTTCTTT. The genes are TRBV15 and TRBJ1-1, with D uncertain. V was pared by 0 bases and J by 1 base, with 6 bases between. Germline assignment: CDR1 LNHNV and CDR2 YYDKDF (reference sequence). The CDR3 is made up of 14 amino acids.

The chain combines TRBV12-5 with TRBJ2-3; D unresolved. V gave up 5 bases and J gave up 0 bases, with 9 bases separating them. Germline lookup yields CDR1 LGHNT and CDR2 FRNRAP. This CDR3 spans 14 amino acids. In DNA, the CDR3 is TGTGCTAGTGGTCCAGCCTCTAGCACAGATACGCAGTATTTT. Translated: CASGPASSTDTQYF.